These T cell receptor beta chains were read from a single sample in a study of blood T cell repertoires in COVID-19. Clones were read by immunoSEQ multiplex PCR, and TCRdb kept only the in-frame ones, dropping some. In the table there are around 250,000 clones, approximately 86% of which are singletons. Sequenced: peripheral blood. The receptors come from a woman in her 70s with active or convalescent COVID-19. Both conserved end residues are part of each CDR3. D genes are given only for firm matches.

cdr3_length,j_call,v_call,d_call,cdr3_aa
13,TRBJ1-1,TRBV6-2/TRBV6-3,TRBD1,CASSGQANTEAFF
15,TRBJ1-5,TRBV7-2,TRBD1,CASSLGTGGSQPQHF
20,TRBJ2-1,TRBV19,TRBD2,CASSISLPWTSGGARNEQFF
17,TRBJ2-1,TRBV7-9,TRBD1,CASSNRDRGDSYNEQFF
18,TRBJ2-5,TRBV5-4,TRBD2,CASSLGAGSGVSRETQYF
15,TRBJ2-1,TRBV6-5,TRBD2,CASSPPGLAANEQFF
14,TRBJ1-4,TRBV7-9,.,CASSYLALEGKLFF
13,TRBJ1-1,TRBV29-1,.,CSAVVSVAPRAFF
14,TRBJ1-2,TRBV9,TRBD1,CASSPGGPNYGYTF
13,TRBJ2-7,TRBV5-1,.,CASSRDSLYEQYF
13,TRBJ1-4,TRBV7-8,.,CASSPRTNEKLFF
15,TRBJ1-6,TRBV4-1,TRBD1,CASSSEGAHNSPLHF
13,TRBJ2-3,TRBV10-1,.,CASNGQRTDTQYF
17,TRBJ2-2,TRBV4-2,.,CASSQEELAANTGELFF
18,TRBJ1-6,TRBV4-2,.,CASSQVFRGEGINSPLHF
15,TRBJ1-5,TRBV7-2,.,CASSLEQAHNQPQHF
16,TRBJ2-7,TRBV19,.,CASSVYLRQASYEQYF
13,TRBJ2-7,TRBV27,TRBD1,CASSPRQGWEQYF
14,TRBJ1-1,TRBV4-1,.,CASSLQAGSTEAFF
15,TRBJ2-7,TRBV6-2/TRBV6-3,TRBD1,CASSLPTGGKVEQYF
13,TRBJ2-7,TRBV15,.,CATSRDLTYEQYF
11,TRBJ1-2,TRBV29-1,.,CSAQGGDGYTF
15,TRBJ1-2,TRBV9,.,CASSDQERHHYGYTF
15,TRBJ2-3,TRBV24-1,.,CATSDLGYGSDTQYF
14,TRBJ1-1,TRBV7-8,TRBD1,CASSQGTANTEAFF
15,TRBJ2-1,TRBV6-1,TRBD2,CASSEPGLPYNEQFF
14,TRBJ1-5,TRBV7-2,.,CASSSKAGAQPQHF
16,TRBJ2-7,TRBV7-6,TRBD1,CASSTRQGLRFYEQYF
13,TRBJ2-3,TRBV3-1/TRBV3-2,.,CASSRAGPDTQYF
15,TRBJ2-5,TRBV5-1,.,CASSPPGVAQETQYF
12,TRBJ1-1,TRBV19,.,CASTTDGGEAFF
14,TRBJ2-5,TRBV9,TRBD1,CASSVEGQKETQYF
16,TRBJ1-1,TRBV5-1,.,CASSLFRSHAVGEAFF
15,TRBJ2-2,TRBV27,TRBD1,CASSQGQFGTGELFF
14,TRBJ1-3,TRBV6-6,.,CASRATISGNTIYF
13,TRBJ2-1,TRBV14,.,CASSQAAKGTPLF
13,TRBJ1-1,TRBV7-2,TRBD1,CASSLGTGGPAFF
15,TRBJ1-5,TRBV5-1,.,CASSQTGVGNQPQHF
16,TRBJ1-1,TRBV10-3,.,CAISESFRERDTEAFF
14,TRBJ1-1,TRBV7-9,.,CASSFGGVDTEAFF
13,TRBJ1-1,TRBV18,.,CASSPPGRTEAFF
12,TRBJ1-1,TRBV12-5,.,CASGPQDSEAFF
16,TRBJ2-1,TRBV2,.,CASSEAQGISYNEQFF
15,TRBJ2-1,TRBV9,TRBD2,CASSSRGVSYNEQFF
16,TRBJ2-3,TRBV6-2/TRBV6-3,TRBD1,CASSQSGGRRTDTQYF
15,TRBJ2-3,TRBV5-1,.,CASSLDRSSTDTQYF
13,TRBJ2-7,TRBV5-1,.,CASSFRETYEQYF
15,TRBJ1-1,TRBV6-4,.,CASTSPREDVTEAFF